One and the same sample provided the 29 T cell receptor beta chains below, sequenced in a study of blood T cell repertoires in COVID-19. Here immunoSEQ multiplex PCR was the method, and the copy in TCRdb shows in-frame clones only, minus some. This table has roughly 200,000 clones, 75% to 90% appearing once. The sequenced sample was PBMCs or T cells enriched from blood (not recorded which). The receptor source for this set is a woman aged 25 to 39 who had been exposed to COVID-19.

The CDR3 loop reads CASSEQGLNTEAFF. CDR3 in DNA: TGTGCCAGCTCTGAACAGGGGCTGAACACTGAAGCTTTCTTT. The chain recombines TRBV18 with TRBJ1-1; 7 positions match TRBD1. The V gene end was trimmed by 6 bases and the J gene end by 0 bases; junction bases not matched to a gene: 4. CDR3 size: 14 residues. Germline V gives CDR1 KGHSH, CDR2 LQKENI.

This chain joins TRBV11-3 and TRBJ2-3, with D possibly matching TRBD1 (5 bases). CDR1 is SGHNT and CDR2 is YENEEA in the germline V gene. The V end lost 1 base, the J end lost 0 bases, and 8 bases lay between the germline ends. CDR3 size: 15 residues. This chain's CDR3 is CASSLGAGSTDTQYF. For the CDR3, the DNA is TGTGCCAGCAGCTTAGGTGCAGGGAGCACAGATACGCAGTATTTT.

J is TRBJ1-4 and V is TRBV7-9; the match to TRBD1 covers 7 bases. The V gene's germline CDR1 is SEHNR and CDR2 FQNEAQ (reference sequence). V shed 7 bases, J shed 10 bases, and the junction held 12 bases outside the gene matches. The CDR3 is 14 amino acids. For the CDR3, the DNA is TGTGCCAGCATGGAGAGGCAGGGGGACGGAAAACTGTTTTTT. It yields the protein CASMERQGDGKLFF. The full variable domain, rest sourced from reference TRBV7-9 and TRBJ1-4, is DTGVSQNPRHKITKRGQNVTFRCDPISEHNRLYWYRQTLGQGPEFLTYFQNEAQLEKSRLLSDRFSAERPKGSFSTLEIQRTEQGDSAMYLCASMERQGDGKLFFGSGTQLSVL.

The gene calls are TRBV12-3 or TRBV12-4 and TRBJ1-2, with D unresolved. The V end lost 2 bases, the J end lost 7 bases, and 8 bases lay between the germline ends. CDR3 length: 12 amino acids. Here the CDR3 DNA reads TGTGCCAGCAGTTTACCGGGGAGTGGCTACACCTTC. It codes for CASSLPGSGYTF.

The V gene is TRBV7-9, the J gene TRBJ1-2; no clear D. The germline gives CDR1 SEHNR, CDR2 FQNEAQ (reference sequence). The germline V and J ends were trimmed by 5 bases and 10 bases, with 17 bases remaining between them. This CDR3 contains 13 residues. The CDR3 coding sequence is TGTGCCAGCAGCCCCTTAGGGTGGGAGGTCTACACCTTC. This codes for CASSPLGWEVYTF.

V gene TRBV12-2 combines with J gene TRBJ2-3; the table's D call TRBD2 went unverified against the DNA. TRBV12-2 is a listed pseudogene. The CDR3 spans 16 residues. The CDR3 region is CASRLRTRRTGDTQYF. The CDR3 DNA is TGTGCAAGTCGCTTAAGGACTAGACGCACCGGAGATACGCAGTATTTT.

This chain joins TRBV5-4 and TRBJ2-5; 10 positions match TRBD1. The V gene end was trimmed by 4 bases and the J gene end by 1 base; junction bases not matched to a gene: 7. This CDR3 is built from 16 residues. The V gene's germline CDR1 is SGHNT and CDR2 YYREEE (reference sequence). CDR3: CASSQGQGVSQETQYF. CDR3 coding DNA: TGTGCCAGCAGCCAAGGACAGGGGGTATCCCAAGAGACCCAGTACTTC.

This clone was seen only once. CDR3 amino acids: CATRGGQGTEAFF. The CDR3 bases are TGCGCCACCAGAGGGGGACAGGGGACTGAAGCTTTCTTT. The chain uses TRBV10-2 and TRBJ1-1; 10 bases fit TRBD1. This CDR3 spans 13 amino acids. CDR1 is WSHSY and CDR2 is SAAADI in the germline V gene. V was pared by 10 bases and J by 5 bases, with 7 bases of the junction left unmatched.

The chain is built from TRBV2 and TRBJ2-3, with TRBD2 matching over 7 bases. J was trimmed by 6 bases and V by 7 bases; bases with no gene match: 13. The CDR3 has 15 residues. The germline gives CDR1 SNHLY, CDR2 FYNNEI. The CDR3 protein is CASIGASRGRDTQYF. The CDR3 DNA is TGTGCCAGCATAGGGGCCTCGCGGGGGAGGGATACGCAGTATTTT.

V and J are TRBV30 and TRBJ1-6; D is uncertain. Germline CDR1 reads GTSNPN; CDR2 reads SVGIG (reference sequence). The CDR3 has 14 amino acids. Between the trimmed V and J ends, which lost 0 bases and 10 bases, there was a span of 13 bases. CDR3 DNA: TGTGCCTGGAGTGTCCTAACCCGCGGGTCACCCCTCCACTTT. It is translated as CAWSVLTRGSPLHF.

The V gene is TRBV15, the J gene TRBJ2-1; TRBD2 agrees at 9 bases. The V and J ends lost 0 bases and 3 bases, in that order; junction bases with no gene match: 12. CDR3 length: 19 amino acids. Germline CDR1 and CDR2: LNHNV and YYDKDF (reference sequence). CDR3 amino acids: CATSRDAQRGAHLYNEQFF. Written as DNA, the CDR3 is TGTGCCACCAGCAGAGATGCCCAGCGGGGGGCCCACCTCTACAATGAGCAGTTCTTC.

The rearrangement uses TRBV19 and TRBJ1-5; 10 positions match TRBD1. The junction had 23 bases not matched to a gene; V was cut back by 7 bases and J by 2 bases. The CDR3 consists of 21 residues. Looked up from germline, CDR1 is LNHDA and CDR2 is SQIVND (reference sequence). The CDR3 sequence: CASMVIAGQGRILVGNQPQHF. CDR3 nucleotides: TGTGCCAGTATGGTTATAGCGGGACAGGGGCGAATATTAGTGGGCAATCAGCCCCAGCATTTT.

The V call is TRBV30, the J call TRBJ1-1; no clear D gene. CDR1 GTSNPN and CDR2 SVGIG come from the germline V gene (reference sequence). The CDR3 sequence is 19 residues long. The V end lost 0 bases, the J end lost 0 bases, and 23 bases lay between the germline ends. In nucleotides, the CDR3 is TGTGCCTGGAGTGTACGCCCCTGGCGGCGACCGAAGTTGAACACTGAAGCTTTCTTT. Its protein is CAWSVRPWRRPKLNTEAFF. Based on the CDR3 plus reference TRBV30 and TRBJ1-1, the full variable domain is SQTIHQWPATLVQPVGSPLSLECTVEGTSNPNLYWYRQAAGRGLQLLFYSVGIGQISSEVPQNLSASRPQDRQFILSSKKLLLSDSGFYLCAWSVRPWRRPKLNTEAFFGQGTRLTVV.

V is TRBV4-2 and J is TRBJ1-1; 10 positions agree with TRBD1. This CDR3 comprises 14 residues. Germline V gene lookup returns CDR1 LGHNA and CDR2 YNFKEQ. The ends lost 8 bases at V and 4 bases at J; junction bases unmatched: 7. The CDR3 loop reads CASRYGTGATEAFF. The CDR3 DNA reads TGTGCCAGCCGATACGGGACAGGGGCCACTGAAGCTTTCTTT.

CDR3 protein: CASSLSSGVAQETQYF. Written as DNA, the CDR3 is TGCGCCAGCAGCTTGTCTAGCGGGGTCGCCCAAGAGACCCAGTACTTC. This chain connects TRBV5-1 to TRBJ2-5; 9 bases agree with TRBD2. In germline, CDR1 is SGHRS, CDR2 YFSETQ. V dropped 1 base and J dropped 1; count of bases not matched to a gene: 5. The CDR3 has 16 residues.

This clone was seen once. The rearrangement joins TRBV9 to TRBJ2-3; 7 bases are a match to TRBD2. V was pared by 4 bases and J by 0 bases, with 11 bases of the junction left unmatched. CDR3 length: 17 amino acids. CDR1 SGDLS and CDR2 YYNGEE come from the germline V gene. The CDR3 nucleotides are TGTGCCAGCAGCCACCCTAAAGCGGGGACTAGCACAGATACGCAGTATTTT. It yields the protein CASSHPKAGTSTDTQYF.

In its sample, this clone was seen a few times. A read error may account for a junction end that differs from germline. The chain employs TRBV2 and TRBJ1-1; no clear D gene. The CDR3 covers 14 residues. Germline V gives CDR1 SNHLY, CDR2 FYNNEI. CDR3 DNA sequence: TGTGCCAGCATCGACCCCGGGATGAACAGTGAAGCTTTCTTT. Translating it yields CASIDPGMNSEAFF.

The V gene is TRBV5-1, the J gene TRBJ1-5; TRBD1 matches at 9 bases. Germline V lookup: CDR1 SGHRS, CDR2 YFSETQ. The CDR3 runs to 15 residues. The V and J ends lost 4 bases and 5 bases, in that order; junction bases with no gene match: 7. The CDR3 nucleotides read TGCGCCAGCAGCCCTTCAACAGGGGGCCATCAGCCCCAGCATTTT. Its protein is CASSPSTGGHQPQHF.

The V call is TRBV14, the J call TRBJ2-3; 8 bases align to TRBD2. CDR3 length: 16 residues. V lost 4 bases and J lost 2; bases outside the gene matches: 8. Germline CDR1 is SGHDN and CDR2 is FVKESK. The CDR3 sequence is CASSPAWTSSTDTQYF. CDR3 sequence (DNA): TGTGCCAGCAGCCCAGCTTGGACTAGCTCCACAGATACGCAGTATTTT. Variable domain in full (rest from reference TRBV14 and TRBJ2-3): EAGVTQFPSHSVIEKGQTVTLRCDPISGHDNLYWYRRVMGKEIKFLLHFVKESKQDESGMPNNRFLAERTGGTYSTLKVQPAELEDSGVYFCASSPAWTSSTDTQYFGPGTRLTVL.

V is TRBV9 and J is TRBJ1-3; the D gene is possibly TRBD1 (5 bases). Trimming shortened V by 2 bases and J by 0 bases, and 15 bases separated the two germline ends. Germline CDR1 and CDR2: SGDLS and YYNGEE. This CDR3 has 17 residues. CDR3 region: CASSVGGGLHSGNTIYF. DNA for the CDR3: TGTGCCAGCAGCGTGGGGGGTGGGCTTCACTCTGGAAACACCATATATTTT.

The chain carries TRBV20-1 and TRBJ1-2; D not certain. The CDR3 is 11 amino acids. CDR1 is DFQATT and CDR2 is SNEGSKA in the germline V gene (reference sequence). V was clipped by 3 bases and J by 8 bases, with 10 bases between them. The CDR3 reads CSASKWEGYTF. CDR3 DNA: TGCAGTGCTAGTAAATGGGAGGGCTACACCTTC.

Written as DNA, the CDR3 is TGCGCCAGCAGCTTGTTTGGCAGGAAGAACACTGAAGCTTTCTTT. Protein product: CASSLFGRKNTEAFF. The V gene is TRBV5-1, the J gene TRBJ1-1, with unresolved D. The V end was cut by 1 base, the J end by 1 base, with 11 bases between. The germline gives CDR1 SGHRS, CDR2 YFSETQ. The CDR3 has 15 residues.

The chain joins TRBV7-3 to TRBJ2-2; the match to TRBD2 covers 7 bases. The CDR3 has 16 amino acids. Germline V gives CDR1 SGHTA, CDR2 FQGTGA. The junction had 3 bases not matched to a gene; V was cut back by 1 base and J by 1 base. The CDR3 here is CASSLNPSGNTGELFF. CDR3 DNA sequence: TGTGCCAGCAGCTTAAATCCTAGCGGGAACACCGGGGAGCTGTTTTTT.

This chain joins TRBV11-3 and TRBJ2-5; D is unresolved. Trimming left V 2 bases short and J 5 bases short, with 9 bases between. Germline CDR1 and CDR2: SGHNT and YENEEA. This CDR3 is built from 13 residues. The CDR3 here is CASSLMGRETQYF. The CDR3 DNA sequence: TGTGCCAGCAGCTTAATGGGCCGGGAGACCCAGTACTTC.

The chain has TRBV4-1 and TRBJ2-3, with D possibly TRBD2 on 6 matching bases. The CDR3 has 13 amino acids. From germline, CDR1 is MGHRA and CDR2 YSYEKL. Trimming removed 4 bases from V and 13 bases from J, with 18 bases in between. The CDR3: CASSRILRDWEYF. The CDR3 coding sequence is TGCGCCAGCAGCCGTATTCTCCGGGACTGGGAGTATTTT.

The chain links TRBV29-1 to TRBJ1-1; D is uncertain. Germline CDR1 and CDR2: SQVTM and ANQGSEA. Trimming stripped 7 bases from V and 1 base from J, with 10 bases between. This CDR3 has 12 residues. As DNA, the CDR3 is TGCAGCGCCAAGGCAGGGAACACTGAAGCTTTCTTT. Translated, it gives CSAKAGNTEAFF.

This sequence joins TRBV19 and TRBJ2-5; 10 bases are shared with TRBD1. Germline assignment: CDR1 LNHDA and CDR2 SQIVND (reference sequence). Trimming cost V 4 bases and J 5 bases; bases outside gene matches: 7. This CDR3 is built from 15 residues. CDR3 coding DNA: TGTGCCAGTAGTACCCGGACAGGGGGTAAGGAGACCCAGTACTTC. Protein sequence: CASSTRTGGKETQYF. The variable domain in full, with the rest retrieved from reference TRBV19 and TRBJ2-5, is DGGITQSPKYLFRKEGQNVTLSCEQNLNHDAMYWYRQDPGQGLRLIYYSQIVNDFQKGDIAEGYSVSREKKESFPLTVTSAQKNPTAFYLCASSTRTGGKETQYFGPGTRLLVL.

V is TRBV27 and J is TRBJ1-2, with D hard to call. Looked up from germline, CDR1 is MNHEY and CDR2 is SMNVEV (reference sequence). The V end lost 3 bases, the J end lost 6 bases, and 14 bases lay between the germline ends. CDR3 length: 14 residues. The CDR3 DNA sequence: TGTGCCAGCAGTTTTATGGGCAGCTGGGATGGCTACACCTTC. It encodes CASSFMGSWDGYTF.

CDR3 sequence reads: CASSVGGTGFYEQYF. As DNA, the CDR3 is TGTGCCAGCAGCGTAGGGGGGACAGGGTTCTACGAGCAGTACTTC. The chain carries TRBV9 and TRBJ2-7, with 9 bases matching TRBD1. V was clipped by 0 bases and J by 3 bases; unmatched bases: 4. The CDR3 consists of 15 residues. Germline V gives CDR1 SGDLS, CDR2 YYNGEE.